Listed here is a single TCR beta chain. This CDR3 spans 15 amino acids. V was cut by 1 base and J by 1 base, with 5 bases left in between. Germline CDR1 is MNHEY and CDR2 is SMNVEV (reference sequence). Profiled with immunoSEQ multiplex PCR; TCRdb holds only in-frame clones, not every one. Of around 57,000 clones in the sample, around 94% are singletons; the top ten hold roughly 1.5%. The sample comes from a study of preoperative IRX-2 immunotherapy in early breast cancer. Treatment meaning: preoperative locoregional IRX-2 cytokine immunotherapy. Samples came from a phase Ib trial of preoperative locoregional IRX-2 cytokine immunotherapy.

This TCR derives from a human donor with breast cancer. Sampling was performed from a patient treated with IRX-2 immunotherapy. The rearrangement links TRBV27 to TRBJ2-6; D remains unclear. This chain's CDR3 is CASSLFVSGANVLTF. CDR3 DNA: TGTGCCAGCAGTTTATTTGTATCTGGGGCCAACGTCCTGACTTTC.